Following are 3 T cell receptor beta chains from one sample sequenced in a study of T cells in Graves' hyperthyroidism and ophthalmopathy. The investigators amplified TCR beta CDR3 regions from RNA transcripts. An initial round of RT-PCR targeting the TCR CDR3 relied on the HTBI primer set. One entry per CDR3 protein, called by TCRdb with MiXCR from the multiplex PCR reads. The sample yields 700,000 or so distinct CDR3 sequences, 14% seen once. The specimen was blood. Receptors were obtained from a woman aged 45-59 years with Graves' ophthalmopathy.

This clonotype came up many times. The CDR3 sequence is CASIKGLAGPASYEQYF. CDR3 DNA: TGTGCCAGCATCAAGGGACTAGCGGGACCCGCTTCCTACGAGCAGTACTTC. This chain links TRBV2 with TRBJ2-7, with 13 bases fitting TRBD2. The CDR3 is 17 amino acids. Germline values: CDR1 SNHLY, CDR2 FYNNEI. V dropped 7 bases and J dropped 1; count of bases not matched to a gene: 10.

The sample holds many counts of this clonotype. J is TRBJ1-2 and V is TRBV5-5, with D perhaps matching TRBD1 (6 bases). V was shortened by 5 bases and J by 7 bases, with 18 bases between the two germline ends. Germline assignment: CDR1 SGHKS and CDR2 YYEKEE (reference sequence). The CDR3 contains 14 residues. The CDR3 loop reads CASRRAGEYSGYTF. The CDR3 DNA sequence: TGTGCCAGCAGGAGGGCAGGGGAGTACTCTGGCTACACCTTC.

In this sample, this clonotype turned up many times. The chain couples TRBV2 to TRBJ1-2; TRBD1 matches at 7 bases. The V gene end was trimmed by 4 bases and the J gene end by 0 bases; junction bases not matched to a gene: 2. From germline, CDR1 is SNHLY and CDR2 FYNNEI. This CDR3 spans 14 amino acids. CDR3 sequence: CASSAGTANYGYTF. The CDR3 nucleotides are TGTGCCAGCAGTGCCGGGACAGCTAACTATGGCTACACCTTC.